Here is one TCR beta chain with its context. In this sample, this clonotype turned up a few times. Its antigen has not been determined. No base qualities exist here, and no much larger clone lies one base off it. Stable Graves' hyperthyroidism was defined as no progression to ophthalmopathy during 18 months of follow-up. Hyperthyroidism patients were newly diagnosed, with disease duration under 2 months, and aged 18 to 65 years. The study excluded patients with uncontrolled infections, other autoimmune diseases, pregnancy or lactation. Clinical symptoms, serum thyroxine and TRAb, thyroid ultrasound, and orbital computed tomography formed the basis for the diagnoses. PBMCs were isolated from 8 to 10 ml of fresh peripheral blood by Ficoll-Paque density gradient centrifugation. Trizol reagent was used to extract total RNA, and RNA quality was then checked on an Agilent 2100 Bioanalyzer. The data originate from a study of T cells in Graves' hyperthyroidism and ophthalmopathy (dated 2019 in TCRdb). In the study overall: Peripheral blood was sampled at the time of initial diagnosis, prior to any treatment. To identify distinguishing TCR V-J signatures, a discovery cohort of 100 or so patients was used, comprising 43 with Graves' ophthalmopathy and around 60 with stable Graves' hyperthyroidism. Prospective prediction of ophthalmopathy was tested in an independent validation cohort of about 19 hyperthyroidism patients and some 17 patients who later progressed to ophthalmopathy. The 75 to 100 discovery patients were randomly divided into training and test sets at a 7:3 ratio. In about 6 Graves' hyperthyroidism patients, the study also compared T-cell repertoires from thyroid tissue with T-cell repertoires from blood. After blood sampling, hyperthyroidism patients were treated with methimazole at a starting dose of 30 mg daily, and ophthalmopathy patients were treated with high-dose intravenous methylprednisolone. TCR Vbeta CDR3 sequencing of some 140 peripheral blood samples (43 ophthalmopathy, approximately 80 hyperthyroidism and some 17 progressor patients) is reported in the paper.

The TCR beta CDR3 regions were amplified from the RNA transcripts. The first round of RT-PCR for the TCR CDR3 was performed with the HTBI primer set and the Qiagen OneStep RT-PCR kit. Libraries were constructed in a second round of multiplex PCR, after which size selection and purification were carried out. The libraries were sequenced on an Illumina HiSeq2000 using paired-end 100 bp reads. From the authors' description of their analysis: SOAPnuke was used to process the raw data, removing reads that contained adapters or uncalled bases, had a mean Phred below 15, or lacked an exact match to the constant primer or identifier. COPE v1.2.5 was used to merge the high-quality paired reads, and each unique nucleotide sequence was defined as a clonotype. MiTCR v1.1 was used to align clonotypes to the IMGT TRBV, TRBD and TRBJ reference segments. Analysis was restricted to V-J combinations with a frequency above 0.0001, which covered approximately 99% of repertoires. The TCS score was defined as F50 (clonal expansion) divided by E x V (chaos), with BLOSUM62-based TCRdist calculated between CDR3 peptides within each V-J. Welch's t-statistics and random forest reduced 450 to 600 V-J features to 10 to 15, which were used in a naive Bayes classifier (R e1071). The similarity between thyroid and blood repertoires was quantified using the Morisita-Horn index. TCRdb ran its own pipeline on the public reads, namely fastp trimming at Q25 and MiXCR clone calling, and kept in-frame beta chains. Each CDR3 protein gets just one entry, which takes the most common genes and DNA from the rows behind it. These V and J calls originate from TCRdb's pipeline instead of the authors' own analysis. The sample has roughly 700,000 distinct CDR3 sequences on record, about 35% of them singletons. Of the sample, around a third is held by the ten largest clones.

Study-level results and caveats: No statistical method was used to set the sample size in advance, and investigators knew the group allocation. Most expanded thyroid clonotypes (frequency above 0.001) were also detected in blood, suggesting blood repertoires may reflect thyroid immune responses. A model built on a 13 V-J signature distinguished ophthalmopathy from stable hyperthyroidism, reaching around 87% sensitivity and about 81% specificity in cross-validation and 80%/75% in testing. In validation, the model predicted progression to ophthalmopathy a median of 6.5 months before onset, with over 55% sensitivity and around 76% specificity.

The CDR3 sequence holds 13 residues, the cysteine and phenylalanine included. Only CDR3 DNA is held: 39 bases, read in frame from base 1. V loses 1 base of germline sequence and J loses 1 base, and the interval between the two ends is 4 bases. CDR1 and CDR2, looked up from the germline V gene, are MNHNS and SASEGT. This TCR came from a woman in her 40s with Graves' hyperthyroidism. Sequencing was carried out using blood. The chain joins TRBV6-1 to TRBJ2-5, with an unclear D gene assignment. The DNA reads as follows: TGTGCCAGCAGTGAAGAGACCCAAGAGACCCAGTACTTC. Translated, this is CASSEETQETQYF.